Reported below is one T cell receptor (beta chain). Random hexamers were used to reverse transcribe about 0.5 to 1 ug of RNA. TCRdb reanalysed the immunoSEQ multiplex PCR reads using MiXCR and keeps one entry per CDR3 protein. The data contain approximately 150,000 distinct CDR3 sequences, 85% to 95% of them singletons. This sample stems from a study of CD8 T cells in Susac syndrome. CDR3 length equals 16 residues. Germline CDR1 is LNHNV and CDR2 is YYDKDF (reference sequence). The junction had 6 bases not matched to a gene; V was cut back by 1 base and J by 1 base. Sequencing of TCR beta, carried out with a high-throughput approach, was applied to CD8+ and CD4+ T cells from the blood. Controls were healthy donors (matched for age and sex).

The chain carries TRBV15 and TRBJ1-1; 7 bases are shared with TRBD1. This TCR was sampled from a human donor in good health. The sequenced material came from CD4+ T cells from PBMCs. CDR3 protein: CATSRGTGVPNTEAFF. Written as DNA, the CDR3 is TGTGCCACCAGCAGAGGCACAGGGGTACCGAACACTGAAGCTTTCTTT.